This T cell receptor beta chain appears in the sequencing data of a study of graft-versus-host responses after intestinal transplantation. Looking at the study overall: Multivisceral, liver-intestinal, or isolated intestinal transplants were received by the recipients. Points from the study as a whole: Researchers found GvH clones in recipient marrow, and some showed up first in ileum or blood. GvH clone levels peaked in circulation, and this peak was associated with early post-transplant HvG declines.

Irradiated stimulators labeled with violet dye, some 200,000 in number, were plated with some 200,000 CFSE-labeled responders. Once the reaction had ended, proliferating CFSE-low CD3+CD4+ and CD3+CD8+ responders were sorted. Some clones are missing from TCRdb's copy, which holds only in-frame ones; the method was immunoSEQ multiplex PCR. The sample has about 12,000 clones, about 30% seen once; the top ten hold around 3%. This receptor was taken from a human patient who received an intestinal transplant. Sequencing was performed on alloreactive CD8+ T cells from a mixed lymphocyte reaction culture, taken before intestinal transplant. Indicated subset: CFSE-low proliferating T cells sorted from approximately six-day pre-transplant mixed lymphocyte reaction (GvH or HvG direction).

The CDR3 nucleotides are TGTGCCAGCTCCCCGGGGGCTGGGGTCTCTGGCTACACCTTC. Translating it yields CASSPGAGVSGYTF. The chain employs TRBV27 and TRBJ1-2; TRBD1 is a possible D gene (6 bases). The CDR3 is made up of 14 amino acids. Looked up from germline, CDR1 is MNHEY and CDR2 is SMNVEV (reference sequence). V was shortened by 8 bases and J by 7 bases, with 20 bases between the two germline ends.